A selection of T cell receptor beta chains follows, all from one sample in a study of T cells in Graves' hyperthyroidism and ophthalmopathy. Each CDR3 protein gets one entry after TCRdb re-called the multiplex PCR reads with MiXCR. The sample shows fewer than 400,000 distinct CDR3 sequences, approximately 14% of them seen only once. The specimen sequenced was blood. The receptors derive from a woman aged 18-35 years with Graves' hyperthyroidism that later progressed to Graves' ophthalmopathy. Both conserved end residues are part of each CDR3. D genes are given only for firm matches. Clone size is stated in some rows and not others, as once, few, many or a class when expanded.

V,J,D,size,CDR3,DNA
TRBV28,TRBJ1-2,-,-,CASSSGTDQYGYTF,TGTGCCAGCAGTTCCGGGACGGACCAATATGGCTACACCTTC
TRBV28,TRBJ2-1,TRBD2,-,CASRIAGGINEQFF,TGTGCCAGCAGGATAGCGGGAGGGATCAATGAGCAGTTCTTC
TRBV7-9,TRBJ2-1,-,-,CASSFFWGESSYNEQFF,TGTGCCAGCAGCTTCTTTTGGGGCGAGAGCTCCTACAATGAGCAGTTCTTC
TRBV5-1,TRBJ1-4,-,many,CASSLAGTGNEKLFF,TGTGCCAGCAGCTTAGCAGGGACGGGTAATGAAAAACTGTTTTTT
TRBV10-1,TRBJ2-3,-,few,CASAGTDTQYF,TGCGCCTCTGCCGGGACAGATACGCAGTATTTT
TRBV4-1,TRBJ2-7,-,few,CASSQRTEGTHEQYF,TGCGCCAGCAGCCAACGGACGGAGGGGACTCACGAGCAGTACTTC
TRBV6-2/TRBV6-3,TRBJ2-5,-,many,CASRGSTGSQETQYF,TGTGCCAGCAGAGGATCCACAGGGAGCCAAGAGACCCAGTACTTC
TRBV10-2,TRBJ1-4,-,-,CASSESRARRRHSTNEKLFF,TGCGCCAGCAGTGAGTCGCGGGCCAGGCGCCGGCATTCGACTAATGAAAAACTGTTTTTT
TRBV10-3,TRBJ1-5,-,many,CAISESLVISNQPQHF,TGTGCCATCAGTGAGAGTTTGGTGATTAGCAATCAGCCCCAGCATTTT
TRBV7-2,TRBJ2-3,-,many,CASGSGLPSDTQYF,TGTGCCAGCGGATCGGGACTCCCCTCAGATACGCAGTATTTT
TRBV6-1,TRBJ2-1,-,few,CASSLGLRDNEQFF,TGTGCCAGCAGCCTCGGACTCAGGGACAATGAGCAGTTCTTC
TRBV29-1,TRBJ1-2,TRBD1,many,CSAIMVDREGLHGYTF,TGCAGCGCTATCATGGTGGACAGGGAAGGGCTTCATGGCTACACCTTC
TRBV6-1,TRBJ2-1,TRBD2,many,CASRGLAGDYYNEQFF,TGTGCCAGCAGAGGACTAGCGGGAGACTACTACAATGAGCAGTTCTTC
TRBV20-1,TRBJ2-7,TRBD2,-,CSARAGVSGTIKSGEQYF,TGCAGTGCTAGAGCCGGGGTTAGCGGGACTATTAAATCCGGCGAGCAGTACTTC
TRBV20-1,TRBJ1-1,-,many,CSARDKLGRPAAFF,TGCAGTGCTAGGGATAAACTTGGAAGGCCAGCAGCTTTCTTT